The subject of this entry is one T cell receptor (beta chain). The sample belongs to a study of control samples from healthy donors and cancer patients. TCRdb keeps only in-frame clones here, not all; method: immunoSEQ multiplex PCR. The profile covers under 100,000 clones, with approximately 93% appearing a single time and around 1.5% taken by the ten largest. CDR3 length: 14 amino acids. The chain employs TRBV21-1 and TRBJ1-5. TRBV21-1 has pseudogene status. The TCR sequence derives from a woman in her twenties or thirties in good health. The specimen sequenced was blood. CDR3 region: CASSKRIGDQPQHF. Written as DNA, the CDR3 is TGTGCCAGCAGCAAACGGATAGGAGACCAGCCCCAGCATTTT.